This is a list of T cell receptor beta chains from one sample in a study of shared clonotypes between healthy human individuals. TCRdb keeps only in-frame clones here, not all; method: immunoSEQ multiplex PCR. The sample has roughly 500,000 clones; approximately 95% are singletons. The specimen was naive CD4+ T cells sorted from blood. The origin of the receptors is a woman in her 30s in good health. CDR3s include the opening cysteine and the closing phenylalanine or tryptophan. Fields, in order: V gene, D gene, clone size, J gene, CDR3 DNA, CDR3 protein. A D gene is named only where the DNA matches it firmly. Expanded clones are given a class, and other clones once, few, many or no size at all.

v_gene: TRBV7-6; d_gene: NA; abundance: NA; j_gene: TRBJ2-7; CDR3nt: TGTGCCAGCAGCTTAGAGCGGCGTGGCGAGCAGTACTTC; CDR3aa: CASSLERRGEQYF
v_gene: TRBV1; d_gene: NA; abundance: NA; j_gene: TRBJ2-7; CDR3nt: TGCACCAGCAGCCGAGGATATAGCGGGAGGGCCGACGAGCAGTACTTC; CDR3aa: CTSSRGYSGRADEQYF
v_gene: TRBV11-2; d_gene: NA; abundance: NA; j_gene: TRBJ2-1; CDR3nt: TGTGCCAGCAGCTTAACTGGTACAGGGTTAGATGAGCAGTTCTTC; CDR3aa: CASSLTGTGLDEQFF
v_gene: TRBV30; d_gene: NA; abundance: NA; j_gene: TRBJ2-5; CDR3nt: TGTGCCTGGAGCCGCCAAGAGACCCAGTACTTC; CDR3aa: CAWSRQETQYF
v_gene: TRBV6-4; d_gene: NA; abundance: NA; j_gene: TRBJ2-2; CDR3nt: TGTGCCAGCAGTGTTCTTGGGGGAACCGGGGAGCTGTTTTTT; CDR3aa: CASSVLGGTGELFF
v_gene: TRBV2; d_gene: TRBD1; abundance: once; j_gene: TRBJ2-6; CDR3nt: TGTGCCAGCAGTGACGGACAGGGGATTTCTGGGGCCAACGTCCTGACTTTC; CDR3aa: CASSDGQGISGANVLTF
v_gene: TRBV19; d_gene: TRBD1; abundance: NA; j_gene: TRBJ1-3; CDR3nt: TGTGCCAGTAGTATAGATGGTGCCAACAGGGGCGGCAACACCATATATTTT; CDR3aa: CASSIDGANRGGNTIYF
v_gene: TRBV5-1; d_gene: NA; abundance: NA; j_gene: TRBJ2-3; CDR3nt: TGCGCCAGCAGCTTGGCCCCGACAGGTAGCACAGATACGCAGTATTTT; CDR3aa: CASSLAPTGSTDTQYF
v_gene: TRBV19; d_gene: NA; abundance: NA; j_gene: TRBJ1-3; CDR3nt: TGTGCCACCAAAGGCCTTTCCTCTGGAAACACCATATATTTT; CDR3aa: CATKGLSSGNTIYF
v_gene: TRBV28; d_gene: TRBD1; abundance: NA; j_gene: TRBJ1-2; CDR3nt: TGTGCCAGCAGTCCCCGGACAGGGATTAATGGCTACACCTTC; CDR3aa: CASSPRTGINGYTF
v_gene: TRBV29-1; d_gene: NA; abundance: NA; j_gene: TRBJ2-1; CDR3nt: TGCAGCGTTGACGTTACGAACAATGAGCAGTTCTTC; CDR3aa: CSVDVTNNEQFF
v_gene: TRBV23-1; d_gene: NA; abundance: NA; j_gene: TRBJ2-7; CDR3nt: TGCGCCAGCAGTCAATCGCGGACAGAGGGCGAGCAGTACTTC; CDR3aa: CASSQSRTEGEQYF
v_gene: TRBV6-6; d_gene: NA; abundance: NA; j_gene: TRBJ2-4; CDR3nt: TGTGCCAGCAGTTACTCAGAAGCCAAAAACATTCAGTACTTC; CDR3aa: CASSYSEAKNIQYF
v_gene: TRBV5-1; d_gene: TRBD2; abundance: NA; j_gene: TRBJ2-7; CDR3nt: TGCGCCAGCAGCGCAAGCGGGGGGCAGGACGAGCAGTACTTC; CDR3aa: CASSASGGQDEQYF
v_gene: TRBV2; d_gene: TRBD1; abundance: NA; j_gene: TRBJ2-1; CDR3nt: TGTGCCAGCTCCCGGGACAGGAGGATGTTCTTC; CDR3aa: CASSRDRRMFF
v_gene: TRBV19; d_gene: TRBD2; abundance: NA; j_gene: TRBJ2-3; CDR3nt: TGTGCCAGTAGTTATTTGGCGGGAGCCACGGGAGATACGCAGTATTTT; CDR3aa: CASSYLAGATGDTQYF
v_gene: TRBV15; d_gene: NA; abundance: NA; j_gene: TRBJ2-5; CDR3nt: TGTGCCACCAGCAGAGATAGGAGCAGGGAGACCCAGTACTTC; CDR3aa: CATSRDRSRETQYF
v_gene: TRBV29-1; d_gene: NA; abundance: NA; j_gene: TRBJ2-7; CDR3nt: TGCAGCGTTGCCGTTAGCTCCTACGAGCAGTACTTC; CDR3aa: CSVAVSSYEQYF
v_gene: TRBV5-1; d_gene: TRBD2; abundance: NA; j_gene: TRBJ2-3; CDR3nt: TGCGCCAGCAGAGGGCTAGCGGGAACTAGCACAGATACGCAGTATTTT; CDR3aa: CASRGLAGTSTDTQYF
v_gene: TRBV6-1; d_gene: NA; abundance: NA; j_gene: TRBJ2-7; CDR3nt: TGTGCCAGCAGTGAACCCCAACACTACACAAGGGACGAGCAGTACTTC; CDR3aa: CASSEPQHYTRDEQYF
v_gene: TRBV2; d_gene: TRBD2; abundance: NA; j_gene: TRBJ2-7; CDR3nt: TGTGCCAACAGGCCCGGGACTACGAGCTACGAGCAGTACTTC; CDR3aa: CANRPGTTSYEQYF
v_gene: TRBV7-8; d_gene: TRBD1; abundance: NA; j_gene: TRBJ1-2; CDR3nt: TGTGCCAGCAGCTTATTGCAGGGGGTAGGCTACACCTTC; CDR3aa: CASSLLQGVGYTF
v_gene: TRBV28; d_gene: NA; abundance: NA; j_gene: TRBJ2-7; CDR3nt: TGTGCCTGTGAGGGGCCGGCAAAACCCTACGAGCAGTACTTC; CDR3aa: CACEGPAKPYEQYF
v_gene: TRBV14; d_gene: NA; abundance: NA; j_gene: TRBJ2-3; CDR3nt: TGTGCCAGCAGCCATATGCTCTACAGCACAGATACGCAGTATTTT; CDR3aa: CASSHMLYSTDTQYF
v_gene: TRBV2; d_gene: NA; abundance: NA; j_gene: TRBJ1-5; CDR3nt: TGTGCCAGCAGCCCAACTTCAAATAGCAATCAGCCCCAGCATTTT; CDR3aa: CASSPTSNSNQPQHF
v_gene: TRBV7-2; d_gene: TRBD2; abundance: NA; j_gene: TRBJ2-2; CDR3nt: TGTGCCAGCAGCAAGACTAGCGGGAGTACCGGGGAGCTGTTTTTT; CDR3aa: CASSKTSGSTGELFF
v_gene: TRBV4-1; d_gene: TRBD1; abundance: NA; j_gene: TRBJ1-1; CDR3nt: TGCGCCAGCAGCCAAATAACAGGGGGCAGAATCACTGAAGCTTTCTTT; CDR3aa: CASSQITGGRITEAFF
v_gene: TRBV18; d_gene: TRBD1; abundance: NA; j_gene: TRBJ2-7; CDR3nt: TGTGCCAGCTCCCCGGGACAGGGGGCGTACGAGCAGTACTTC; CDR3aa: CASSPGQGAYEQYF
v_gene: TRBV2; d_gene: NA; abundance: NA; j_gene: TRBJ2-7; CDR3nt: TGTGCCAGCAGTGAGTTCCCCGAGCAGTACTTC; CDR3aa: CASSEFPEQYF
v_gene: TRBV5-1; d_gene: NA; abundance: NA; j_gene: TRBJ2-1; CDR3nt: TGCGCCAGCAGCTACGGGAATCCGAACAATGAGCAGTTCTTC; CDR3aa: CASSYGNPNNEQFF
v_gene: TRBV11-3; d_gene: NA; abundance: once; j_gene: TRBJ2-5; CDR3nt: TGTGCCAGCAGCCCGGGATGGCAAGAGACCCAGTACTTC; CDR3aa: CASSPGWQETQYF
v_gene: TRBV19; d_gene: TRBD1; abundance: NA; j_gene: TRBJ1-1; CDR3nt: TGTGCCACTCTCCCGGCTTGGGGACAGGAAGCTTTCTTT; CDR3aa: CATLPAWGQEAFF
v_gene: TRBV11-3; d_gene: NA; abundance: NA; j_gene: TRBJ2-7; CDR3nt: TGTGCCAGCAGCCACCCGACTTTCGAGCAGTACTTC; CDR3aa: CASSHPTFEQYF
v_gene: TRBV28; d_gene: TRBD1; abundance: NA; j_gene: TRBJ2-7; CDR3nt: TGTGCCAGCCAGCCCAGGGGGACAGGGTCCCACGAGCAGTACTTC; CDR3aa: CASQPRGTGSHEQYF
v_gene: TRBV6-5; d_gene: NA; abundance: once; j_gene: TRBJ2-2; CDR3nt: TGTGCCAGCAGTAAGACCGGGACCAACACCGGGGAGCTGTTTTTT; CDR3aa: CASSKTGTNTGELFF
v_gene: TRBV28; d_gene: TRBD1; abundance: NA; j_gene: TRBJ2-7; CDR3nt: TGTGCCAGCAGTGGAGGACAGGGAGGCTACGAGCAGTACTTC; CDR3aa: CASSGGQGGYEQYF
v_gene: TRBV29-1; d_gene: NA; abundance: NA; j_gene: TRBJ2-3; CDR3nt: TGCAGCGTTGAAGCCCTAGGTGCAGATACGCAGTATTTT; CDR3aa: CSVEALGADTQYF
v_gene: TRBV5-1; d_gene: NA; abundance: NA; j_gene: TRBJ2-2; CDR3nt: TGCGCCAGCAGCTTGGTTAACACCGGGGAGCTGTTTTTT; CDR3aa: CASSLVNTGELFF
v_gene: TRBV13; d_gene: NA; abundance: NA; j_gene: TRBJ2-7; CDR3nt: TGTGCCAGCAGCTTAGAGGGCGAGCAGTACTTC; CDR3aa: CASSLEGEQYF